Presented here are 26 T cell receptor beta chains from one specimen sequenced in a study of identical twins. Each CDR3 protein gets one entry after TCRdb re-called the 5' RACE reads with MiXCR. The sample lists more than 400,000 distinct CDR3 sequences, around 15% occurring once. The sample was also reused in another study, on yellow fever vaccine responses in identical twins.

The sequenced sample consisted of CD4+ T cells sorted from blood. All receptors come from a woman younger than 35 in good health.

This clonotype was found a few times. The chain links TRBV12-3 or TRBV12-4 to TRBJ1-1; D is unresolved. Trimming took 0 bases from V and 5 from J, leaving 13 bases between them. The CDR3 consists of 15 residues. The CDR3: CASSLATTTRTEAFF. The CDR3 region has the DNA TGTGCCAGCAGTTTAGCGACGACCACGAGGACTGAAGCTTTCTTT.

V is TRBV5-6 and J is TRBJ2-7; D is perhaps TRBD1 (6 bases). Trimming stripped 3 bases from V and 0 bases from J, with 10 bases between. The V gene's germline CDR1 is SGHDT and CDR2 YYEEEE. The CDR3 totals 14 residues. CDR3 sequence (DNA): TGTGCCAGCAGCTGGGGCAGGGGCTCCTACGAGCAGTACTTC. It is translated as CASSWGRGSYEQYF.

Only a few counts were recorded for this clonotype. CDR3 sequence reads: CASSPPGMLTYEQYF. In nucleotides, the CDR3 is TGTGCCAGCAGCCCGCCCGGGATGTTAACCTACGAGCAGTACTTC. The V and J genes are TRBV11-2 and TRBJ2-7; D is perhaps TRBD2 (5 bases). Trimming cost V 5 bases and J 2 bases, with 16 bases left between them. CDR1 SGHAT and CDR2 FQNNGV come from the germline V gene. The CDR3 loop spans 15 amino acids.

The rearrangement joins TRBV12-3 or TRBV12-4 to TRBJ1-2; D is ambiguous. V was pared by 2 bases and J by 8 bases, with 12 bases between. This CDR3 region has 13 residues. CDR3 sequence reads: CASSLTGLQGYTF. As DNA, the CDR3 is TGTGCCAGCAGTTTAACCGGGCTGCAAGGCTACACCTTC.

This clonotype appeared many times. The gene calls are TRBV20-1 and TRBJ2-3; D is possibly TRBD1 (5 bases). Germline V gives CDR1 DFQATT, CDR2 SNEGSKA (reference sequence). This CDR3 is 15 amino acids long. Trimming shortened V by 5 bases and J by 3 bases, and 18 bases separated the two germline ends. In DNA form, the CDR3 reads TGCAGTGCTGGTCCCGGACAACTCGTGACAGATACGCAGTATTTT. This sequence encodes CSAGPGQLVTDTQYF.

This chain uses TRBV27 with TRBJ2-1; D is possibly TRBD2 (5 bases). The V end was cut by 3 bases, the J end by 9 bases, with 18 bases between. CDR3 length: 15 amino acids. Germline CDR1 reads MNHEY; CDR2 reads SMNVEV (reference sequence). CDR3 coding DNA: TGTGCCAGCAGTTTTGAGGGTGGTCTCAAATCTGAGCAGTTCTTC. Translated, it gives CASSFEGGLKSEQFF.

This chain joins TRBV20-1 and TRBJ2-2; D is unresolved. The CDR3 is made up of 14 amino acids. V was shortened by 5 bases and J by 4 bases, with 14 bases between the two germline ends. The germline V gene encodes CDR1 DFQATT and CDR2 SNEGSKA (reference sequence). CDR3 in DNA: TGCAGTGCTGCTCGGACGGGCTTCACCGGGGAGCTGTTTTTT. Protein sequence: CSAARTGFTGELFF.

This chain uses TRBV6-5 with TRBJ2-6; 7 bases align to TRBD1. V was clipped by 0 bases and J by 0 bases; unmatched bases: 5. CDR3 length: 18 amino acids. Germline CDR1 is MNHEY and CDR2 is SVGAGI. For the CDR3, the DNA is TGTGCCAGCAGTTACTCCCGACAGGGCCCCTCTGGGGCCAACGTCCTGACTTTC. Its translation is CASSYSRQGPSGANVLTF.

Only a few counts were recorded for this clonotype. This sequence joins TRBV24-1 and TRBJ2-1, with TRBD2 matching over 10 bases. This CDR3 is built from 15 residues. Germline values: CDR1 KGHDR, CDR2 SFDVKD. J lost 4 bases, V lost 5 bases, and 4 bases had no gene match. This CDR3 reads CATSGLAGGYNEQFF. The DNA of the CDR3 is TGTGCCACCAGTGGGTTAGCGGGAGGATACAATGAGCAGTTCTTC.

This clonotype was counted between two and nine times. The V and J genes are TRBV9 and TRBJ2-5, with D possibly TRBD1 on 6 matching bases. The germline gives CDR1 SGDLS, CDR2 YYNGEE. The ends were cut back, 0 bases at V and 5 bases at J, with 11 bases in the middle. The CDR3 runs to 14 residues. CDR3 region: CASSVASGVETQYF. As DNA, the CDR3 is TGTGCCAGCAGCGTAGCTTCAGGGGTGGAGACCCAGTACTTC.

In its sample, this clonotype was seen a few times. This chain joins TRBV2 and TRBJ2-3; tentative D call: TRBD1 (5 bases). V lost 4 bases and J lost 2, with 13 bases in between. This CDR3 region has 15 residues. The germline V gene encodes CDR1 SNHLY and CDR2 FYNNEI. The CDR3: CASSGEKGFTDTQYF. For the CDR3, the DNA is TGTGCCAGCAGTGGAGAAAAGGGGTTCACAGATACGCAGTATTTT. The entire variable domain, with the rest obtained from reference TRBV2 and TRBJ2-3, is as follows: EPEVTQTPSHQVTQMGQEVILRCVPISNHLYFYWYRQILGQKVEFLVSFYNNEISEKSEIFDDQFSVERPDGSNFTLKIRSTKLEDSAMYFCASSGEKGFTDTQYFGPGTRLTVL.

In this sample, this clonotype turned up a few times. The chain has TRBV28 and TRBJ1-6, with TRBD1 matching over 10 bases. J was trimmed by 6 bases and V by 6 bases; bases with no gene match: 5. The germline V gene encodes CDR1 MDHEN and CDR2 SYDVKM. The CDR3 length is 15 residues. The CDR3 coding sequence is TGTGCCAGCAGGCCCAGGGACAGGGGTAATTCACCCCTCCACTTT. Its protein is CASRPRDRGNSPLHF.

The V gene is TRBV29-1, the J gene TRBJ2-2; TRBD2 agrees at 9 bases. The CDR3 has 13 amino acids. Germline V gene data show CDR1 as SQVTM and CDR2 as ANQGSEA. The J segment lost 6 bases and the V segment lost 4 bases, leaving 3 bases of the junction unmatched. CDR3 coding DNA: TGCAGCGTTGGCGGGAGGGCCCCCGGGGAGCTGTTTTTT. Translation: CSVGGRAPGELFF.

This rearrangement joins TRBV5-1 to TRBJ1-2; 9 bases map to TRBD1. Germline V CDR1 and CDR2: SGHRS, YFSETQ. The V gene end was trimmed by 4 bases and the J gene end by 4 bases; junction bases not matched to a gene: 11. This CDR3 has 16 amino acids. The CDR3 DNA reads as TGCGCCAGCAGCCTGACCGGGACAGGGTATGGCTATGGCTACACCTTC. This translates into CASSLTGTGYGYGYTF.

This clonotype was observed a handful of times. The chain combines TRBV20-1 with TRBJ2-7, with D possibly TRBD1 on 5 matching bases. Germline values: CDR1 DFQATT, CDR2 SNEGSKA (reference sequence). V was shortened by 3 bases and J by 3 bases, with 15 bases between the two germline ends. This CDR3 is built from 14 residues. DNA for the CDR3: TGCAGTGCTAGTATCCCAGGGAATAACTACGAGCAGTACTTC. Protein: CSASIPGNNYEQYF.

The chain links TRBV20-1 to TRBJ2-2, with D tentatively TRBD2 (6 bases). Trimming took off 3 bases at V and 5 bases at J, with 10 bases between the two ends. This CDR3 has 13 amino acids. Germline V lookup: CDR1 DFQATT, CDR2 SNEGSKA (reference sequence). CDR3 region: CSASGGGTGELFF. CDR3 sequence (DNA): TGCAGTGCTAGCGGAGGAGGGACCGGGGAGCTGTTTTTT.

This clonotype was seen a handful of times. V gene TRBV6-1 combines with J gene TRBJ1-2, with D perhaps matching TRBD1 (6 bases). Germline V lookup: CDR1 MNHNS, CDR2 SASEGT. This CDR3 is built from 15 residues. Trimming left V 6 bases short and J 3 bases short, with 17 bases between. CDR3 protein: CASSSKTGSYYGYTF. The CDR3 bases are TGTGCCAGCAGCTCAAAGACAGGATCTTACTATGGCTACACCTTC.

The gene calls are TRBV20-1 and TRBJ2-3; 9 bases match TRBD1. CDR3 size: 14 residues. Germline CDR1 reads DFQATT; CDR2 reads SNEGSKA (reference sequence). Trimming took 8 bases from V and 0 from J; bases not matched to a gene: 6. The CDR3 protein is CSKQTGGSTDTQYF. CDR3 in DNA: TGCAGTAAACAGACAGGGGGTAGCACAGATACGCAGTATTTT.

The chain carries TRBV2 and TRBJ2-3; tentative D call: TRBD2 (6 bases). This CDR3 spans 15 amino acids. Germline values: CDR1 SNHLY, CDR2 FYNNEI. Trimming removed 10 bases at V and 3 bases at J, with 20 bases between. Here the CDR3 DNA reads TGTGCCACCCAGCAAGGGGACTTAGTAACAGATACGCAGTATTTT. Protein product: CATQQGDLVTDTQYF.

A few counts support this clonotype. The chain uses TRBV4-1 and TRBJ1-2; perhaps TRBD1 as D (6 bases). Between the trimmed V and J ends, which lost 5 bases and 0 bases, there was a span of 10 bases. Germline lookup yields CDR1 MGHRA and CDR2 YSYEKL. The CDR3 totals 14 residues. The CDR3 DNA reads TGCGCCAGCAGCAGGACAGAAACTAACTATGGCTACACCTTC. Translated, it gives CASSRTETNYGYTF.

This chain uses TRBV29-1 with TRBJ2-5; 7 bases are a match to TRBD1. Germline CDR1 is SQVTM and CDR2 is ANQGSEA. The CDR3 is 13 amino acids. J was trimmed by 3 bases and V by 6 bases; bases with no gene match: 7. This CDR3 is CSVDRDREETQYF. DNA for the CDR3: TGCAGCGTGGACCGGGACAGAGAAGAGACCCAGTACTTC.

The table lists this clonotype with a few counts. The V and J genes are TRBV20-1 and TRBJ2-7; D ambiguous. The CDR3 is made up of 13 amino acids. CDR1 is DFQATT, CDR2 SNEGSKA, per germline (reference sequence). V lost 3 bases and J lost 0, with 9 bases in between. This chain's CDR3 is CSASRSNSYEQYF. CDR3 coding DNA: TGCAGTGCTAGTCGGTCCAACTCCTACGAGCAGTACTTC.

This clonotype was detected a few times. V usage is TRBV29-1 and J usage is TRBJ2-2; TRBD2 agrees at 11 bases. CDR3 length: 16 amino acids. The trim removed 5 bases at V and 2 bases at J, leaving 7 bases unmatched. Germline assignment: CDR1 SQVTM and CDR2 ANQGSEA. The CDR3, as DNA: TGCAGCGTTCCCTCGACTAGCGGGACTAACACCGGGGAGCTGTTTTTT. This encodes CSVPSTSGTNTGELFF.

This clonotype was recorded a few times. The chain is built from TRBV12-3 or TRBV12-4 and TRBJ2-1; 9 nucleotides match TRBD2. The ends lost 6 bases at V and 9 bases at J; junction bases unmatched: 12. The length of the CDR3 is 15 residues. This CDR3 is CASSPQTSGHFEQFF. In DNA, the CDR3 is TGTGCCAGCAGCCCACAAACTAGCGGGCACTTTGAGCAGTTCTTC.

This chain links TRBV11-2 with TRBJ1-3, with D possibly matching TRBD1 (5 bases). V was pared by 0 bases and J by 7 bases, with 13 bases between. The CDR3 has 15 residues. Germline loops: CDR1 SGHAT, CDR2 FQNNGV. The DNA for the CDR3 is TGTGCCAGCAGCTTAGATCGATCGGGGGTGAACACCATATATTTT. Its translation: CASSLDRSGVNTIYF.

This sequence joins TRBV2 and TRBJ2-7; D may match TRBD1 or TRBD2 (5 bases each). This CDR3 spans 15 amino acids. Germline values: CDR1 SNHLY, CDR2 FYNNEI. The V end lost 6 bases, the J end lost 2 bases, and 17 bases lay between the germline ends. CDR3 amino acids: CASSFPGTATYEQYF. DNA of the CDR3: TGTGCCAGCAGCTTCCCCGGGACGGCGACCTACGAGCAGTACTTC.